A single sample gave rise to the 20 T cell receptor beta chains below, sequenced in a study of cytomegalovirus exposure and HLA in healthy donors. Primers: 60 Vbeta forward and 13 Jbeta reverse. Measured with immunoSEQ multiplex PCR; TCRdb has only the in-frame clones, and not every one. The repertoire includes some 130,000 clones, 65% to 80% of them detected once, and 6.5% sits in the top ten. Sequencing was carried out using PBMCs. These receptors were taken from a man aged 40-50 years in good health and CMV-seropositive.

V is TRBV7-8 and J is TRBJ2-1, with a weak D call TRBD1 (6 bases). Germline CDR1 is SGHVS and CDR2 is FQNEAQ. Trimming shortened V by 4 bases and J by 5 bases, and 15 bases separated the two germline ends. The CDR3 sequence is 15 residues long. In DNA, the CDR3 is TGTGCCAGCAGCTCCGGGACGGGGACACACAATGAGCAGTTCTTC. Its protein is CASSSGTGTHNEQFF.

The chain joins TRBV9 to TRBJ2-3; weak D call: TRBD2 (5 bases). This CDR3 is built from 14 residues. Trimming cost V 3 bases and J 2 bases, with 10 bases left between them. Looked up from germline, CDR1 is SGDLS and CDR2 is YYNGEE. The CDR3 bases are TGTGCCAGCAGCGCAGGACTCTCCACAGATACGCAGTATTTT. Translating gives CASSAGLSTDTQYF.

The V gene is TRBV2, the J gene TRBJ2-2; 12 bases agree with TRBD1. Germline CDR1 and CDR2: SNHLY and FYNNEI. Trimming removed 4 bases from V and 4 bases from J; junction bases left unmatched: 1. The CDR3 consists of 15 residues. DNA for the CDR3: TGTGCCAGCAGTGCGGGACAGGGGGCCACCGGGGAGCTGTTTTTT. It encodes CASSAGQGATGELFF. Based on the CDR3 plus reference TRBV2 and TRBJ2-2, the full variable domain is EPEVTQTPSHQVTQMGQEVILRCVPISNHLYFYWYRQILGQKVEFLVSFYNNEISEKSEIFDDQFSVERPDGSNFTLKIRSTKLEDSAMYFCASSAGQGATGELFFGEGSRLTVL.

Only a few counts were recorded for this clone. The V and J genes are TRBV19 and TRBJ2-7, with 11 positions matching TRBD2. Germline CDR1 is LNHDA and CDR2 is SQIVND (reference sequence). This CDR3 contains 14 residues. V shed 5 bases and J 3 bases; nucleotides not matched to a gene: 3. In nucleotides, the CDR3 is TGTGCCAGTAGTTCCGGGACTAGCGGCTACGAGCAGTACTTC. Translated, it gives CASSSGTSGYEQYF.

The chain is built from TRBV18 and TRBJ2-3; possible D gene TRBD2, 6 bases. Looked up from germline, CDR1 is KGHSH and CDR2 is LQKENI. Trimming pared 1 base from V and 0 bases from J, leaving 14 bases between. The CDR3 is 17 amino acids. The CDR3 loop is CASSPQLVGTSTDTQYF. The CDR3 nucleotides are TGTGCCAGCTCACCACAACTGGTAGGGACTAGCACAGATACGCAGTATTTT.

The V call is TRBV5-5, the J call TRBJ1-4; D gene unclear. Germline V gene lookup returns CDR1 SGHKS and CDR2 YYEKEE (reference sequence). V lost 4 bases and J 0 bases, leaving 13 bases between the germline ends. This CDR3 is 16 amino acids long. The CDR3 region is CASSRGFATTNEKLFF. CDR3 sequence (DNA): TGTGCCAGCAGCCGCGGGTTCGCTACAACTAATGAAAAACTGTTTTTT.

The rearrangement joins TRBV6-5 to TRBJ2-1; 7 bases match TRBD2. This CDR3 has 15 amino acids. The V gene end was trimmed by 6 bases and the J gene end by 0 bases; junction bases not matched to a gene: 5. Germline V CDR1 and CDR2: MNHEY, SVGAGI. The CDR3 DNA is TGTGCCAGCAGCCCCGGGACTAACTCCTACAATGAGCAGTTCTTC. Translation gives CASSPGTNSYNEQFF.

The chain has TRBV19 and TRBJ1-2; 12 bases align to TRBD1. Germline V lookup: CDR1 LNHDA, CDR2 SQIVND (reference sequence). V lost 3 bases, J lost 5 bases, and 4 bases stayed unmatched. The CDR3 spans 15 residues. The DNA for the CDR3 is TGTGCCAGTAGTATGGGACAGGGGGCCTGGTATGGCTACACCTTC. This codes for CASSMGQGAWYGYTF.

V and J are TRBV29-1 and TRBJ1-4; D not resolved. The CDR3 has 14 residues. Germline CDR1 reads SQVTM; CDR2 reads ANQGSEA. The germline V and J ends were trimmed by 4 bases and 7 bases, with 16 bases remaining between them. The CDR3 loop is CSVGIGGVREKLFF. CDR3 sequence (DNA): TGCAGCGTTGGGATTGGTGGAGTCCGTGAAAAACTGTTTTTT.

The rearrangement links TRBV5-4 to TRBJ2-3; maybe TRBD2 (6 bases). The CDR3 runs 15 residues. Germline CDR1 and CDR2: SGHNT and YYREEE (reference sequence). V gave up 0 bases and J gave up 6 bases, with 14 bases separating them. The CDR3 is CASSLAWEVSDTQYF. The CDR3 DNA sequence: TGTGCCAGCAGCTTGGCTTGGGAGGTGTCGGATACGCAGTATTTT.

In DNA form, the CDR3 reads TGCGCCAGCAGCCAAGAGAGAGGGTTGTTGGGCTACACCTTC. Encoded protein: CASSQERGLLGYTF. J is TRBJ1-2 and V is TRBV4-1, with D unresolved. The V gene lost 0 bases and the J gene lost 8 bases, with 13 bases spanning the gap. The CDR3 totals 14 residues. The germline V gene encodes CDR1 MGHRA and CDR2 YSYEKL.

V usage is TRBV5-5 and J usage is TRBJ2-2; perhaps TRBD1 as D (5 bases). CDR1 and CDR2 from the germline V gene are SGHKS and YYEKEE (reference sequence). Trimming took off 0 bases at V and 1 base at J, with 10 bases between the two ends. CDR3 length equals 16 residues. The chain's CDR3 is CASSLVSGWNTGELFF. CDR3 DNA sequence: TGTGCCAGCAGCTTGGTTTCAGGGTGGAACACCGGGGAGCTGTTTTTT.

This clone occurred a few times. The rearrangement joins TRBV7-9 to TRBJ2-7; 12 nucleotides align to TRBD2. CDR1 and CDR2 from the germline V gene are SEHNR and FQNEAQ (reference sequence). The CDR3 has 16 residues. J was trimmed by 5 bases and V by 4 bases; bases with no gene match: 9. The CDR3 loop is CASSSSWTSGTHEQYF. The DNA of the CDR3 is TGTGCCAGCAGCTCATCATGGACTAGCGGGACCCACGAGCAGTACTTC.

This clone was seen only a few times. The V gene is TRBV5-1, the J gene TRBJ2-7, with TRBD2 identical over 9 bases. Germline lookup yields CDR1 SGHRS and CDR2 YFSETQ. This CDR3 is built from 15 residues. The J segment lost 1 base and the V segment lost 4 bases, leaving 6 bases of the junction unmatched. CDR3 in amino acids: CASSPLAGKSYEQYF. For the CDR3, the DNA is TGCGCCAGCAGCCCCCTAGCGGGAAAATCCTACGAGCAGTACTTC. The full variable domain, completed using reference TRBV5-1 and TRBJ2-7, is KAGVTQTPRYLIKTRGQQVTLSCSPISGHRSVSWYQQTPGQGLQFLFEYFSETQRNKGNFPGRFSGRQFSNSRSEMNVSTLELGDSALYLCASSPLAGKSYEQYFGPGTRLTVT.

This rearrangement joins TRBV6-6 to TRBJ1-3, with a possible D match to TRBD1 (5 bases). Trimming took 6 bases from V and 0 from J, leaving 15 bases between them. Germline V CDR1 and CDR2: MNHNY, SVGAGI (reference sequence). The CDR3 contains 16 residues. This CDR3 reads CASSSWGGVSGNTIYF. The CDR3 DNA is TGTGCCAGCAGCTCGTGGGGGGGGGTCTCTGGAAACACCATATATTTT.

The V call is TRBV13, the J call TRBJ1-1; 12 nucleotides align to TRBD1. CDR1 PRHDT and CDR2 FYEKMQ come from the germline V gene (reference sequence). CDR3 length: 17 amino acids. The junction had 8 bases not matched to a gene; V was cut back by 5 bases and J by 1 base. This CDR3 is CASSTPGQGAGNTEAFF. The DNA for the CDR3 is TGTGCCAGCAGCACCCCGGGACAGGGGGCCGGGAACACTGAAGCTTTCTTT. Full variable domain (missing parts from reference TRBV13 and TRBJ1-1): AAGVIQSPRHLIKEKRETATLKCYPIPRHDTVYWYQQGPGQDPQFLISFYEKMQSDKGSIPDRFSAQQFSDYHSELNMSSLELGDSALYFCASSTPGQGAGNTEAFFGQGTRLTVV.

The CDR3, as DNA: TGTGCCAGCAGTCCCGACAGGGGGGTAGGCTACACCTTC. Translated: CASSPDRGVGYTF. The V and J genes are TRBV2 and TRBJ1-2, with 9 bases aligning to TRBD1. The J segment lost 8 bases and the V segment lost 5 bases, leaving 6 bases of the junction unmatched. The CDR3 loop spans 13 amino acids. The germline gives CDR1 SNHLY, CDR2 FYNNEI.

The chain employs TRBV27 and TRBJ1-2; TRBD1 is a possible D gene (6 bases). The CDR3 is 13 amino acids. V lost 8 bases and J 12 bases, leaving 22 bases between the germline ends. Germline CDR1 and CDR2: MNHEY and SMNVEV (reference sequence). CDR3 region: CASRKGVLFRHTF. CDR3 DNA sequence: TGTGCCAGCCGGAAGGGGGTTCTTTTCCGTCACACCTTC.

The chain uses TRBV7-9 and TRBJ2-2, with D tentatively TRBD2 (5 bases). Trimming cost V 3 bases and J 7 bases, with 12 bases left between them. Looked up from germline, CDR1 is SEHNR and CDR2 is FQNEAQ (reference sequence). The CDR3 loop spans 14 amino acids. The CDR3 DNA follows: TGTGCCAGCAGCTTCGGACCGGGGAGCGGGGAGCTGTTTTTT. This encodes CASSFGPGSGELFF.

The chain recombines TRBV5-6 with TRBJ2-7; 7 bases align to TRBD1. CDR1 SGHDT and CDR2 YYEEEE come from the germline V gene. The CDR3 sequence is 13 residues long. Losses at the gene ends were 4 bases for V and 1 base for J; bases not matched to a gene: 2. CDR3 region: CASSPDRSYEQYF. CDR3 nucleotide sequence: TGTGCCAGCAGCCCGGACAGGTCCTACGAGCAGTACTTC.